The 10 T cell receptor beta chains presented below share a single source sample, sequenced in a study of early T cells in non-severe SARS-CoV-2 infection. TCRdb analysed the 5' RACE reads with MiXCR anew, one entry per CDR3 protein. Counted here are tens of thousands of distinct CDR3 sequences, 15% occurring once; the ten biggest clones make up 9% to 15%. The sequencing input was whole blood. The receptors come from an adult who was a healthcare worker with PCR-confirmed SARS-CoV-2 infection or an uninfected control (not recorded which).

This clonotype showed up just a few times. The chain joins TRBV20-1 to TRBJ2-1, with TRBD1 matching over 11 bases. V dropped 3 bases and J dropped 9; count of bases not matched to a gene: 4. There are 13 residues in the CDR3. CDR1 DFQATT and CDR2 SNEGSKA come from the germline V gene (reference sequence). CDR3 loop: CSARDRGQGEQFF. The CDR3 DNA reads TGCAGTGCTAGGGACAGGGGGCAGGGTGAGCAGTTCTTC.

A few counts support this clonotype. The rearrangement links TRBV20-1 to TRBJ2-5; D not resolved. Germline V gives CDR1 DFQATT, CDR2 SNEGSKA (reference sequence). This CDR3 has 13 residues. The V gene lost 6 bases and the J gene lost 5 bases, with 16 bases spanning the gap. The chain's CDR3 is CSATTGPWETQYF. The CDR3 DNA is TGCAGTGCGACGACCGGCCCCTGGGAGACCCAGTACTTC.

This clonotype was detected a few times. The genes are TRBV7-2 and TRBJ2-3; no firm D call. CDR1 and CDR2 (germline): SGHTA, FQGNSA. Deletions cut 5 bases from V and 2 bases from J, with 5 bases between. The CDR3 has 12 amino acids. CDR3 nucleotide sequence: TGTGCCAGCAGCCAGGACACAGATACGCAGTATTTT. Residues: CASSQDTDTQYF.

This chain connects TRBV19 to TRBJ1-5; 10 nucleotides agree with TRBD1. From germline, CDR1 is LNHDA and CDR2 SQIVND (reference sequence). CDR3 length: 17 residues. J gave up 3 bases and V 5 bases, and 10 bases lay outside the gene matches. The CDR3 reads CASSPGTGANPNQPQHF. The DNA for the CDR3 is TGTGCCAGTAGTCCAGGGACAGGGGCCAACCCCAATCAGCCCCAGCATTTT. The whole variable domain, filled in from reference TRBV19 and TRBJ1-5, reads DGGITQSPKYLFRKEGQNVTLSCEQNLNHDAMYWYRQDPGQGLRLIYYSQIVNDFQKGDIAEGYSVSREKKESFPLTVTSAQKNPTAFYLCASSPGTGANPNQPQHFGDGTRLSIL.

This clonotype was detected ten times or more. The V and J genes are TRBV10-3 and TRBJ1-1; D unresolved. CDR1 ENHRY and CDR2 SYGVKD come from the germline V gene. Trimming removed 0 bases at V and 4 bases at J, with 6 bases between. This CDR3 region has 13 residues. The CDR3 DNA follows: TGTGCCATCAGTGAGTCGGTCAGCACTGAAGCTTTCTTT. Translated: CAISESVSTEAFF.

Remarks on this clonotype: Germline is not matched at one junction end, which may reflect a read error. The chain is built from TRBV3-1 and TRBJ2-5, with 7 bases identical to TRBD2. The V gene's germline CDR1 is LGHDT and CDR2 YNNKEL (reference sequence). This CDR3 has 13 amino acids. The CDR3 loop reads CSSSGRVQETQYF. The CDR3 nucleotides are TGTTCCAGCAGTGGGAGGGTCCAAGAGACCCAGTACTTC.

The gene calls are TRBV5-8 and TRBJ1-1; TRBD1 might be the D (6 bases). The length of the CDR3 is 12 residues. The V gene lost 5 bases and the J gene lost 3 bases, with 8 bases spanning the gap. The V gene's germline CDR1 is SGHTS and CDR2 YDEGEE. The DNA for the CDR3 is TGTGCCAGCAGACCAGGGGACACTGAAGCTTTCTTT. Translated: CASRPGDTEAFF.

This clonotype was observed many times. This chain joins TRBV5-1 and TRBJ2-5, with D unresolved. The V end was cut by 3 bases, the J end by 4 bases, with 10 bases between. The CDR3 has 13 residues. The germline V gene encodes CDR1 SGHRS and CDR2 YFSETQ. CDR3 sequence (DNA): TGCGCCAGCAGCTCGGGCCCCGGAGAGACCCAGTACTTC. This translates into CASSSGPGETQYF.

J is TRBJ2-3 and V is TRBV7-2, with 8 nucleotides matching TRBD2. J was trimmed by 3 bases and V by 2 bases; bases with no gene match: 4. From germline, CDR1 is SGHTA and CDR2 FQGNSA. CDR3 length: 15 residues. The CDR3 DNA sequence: TGTGCCAGCAGCTTATTAACGGGGGGGACAGATACGCAGTATTTT. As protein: CASSLLTGGTDTQYF.

The CDR3 is CASSRRLAGGPKTQYF. CDR3 DNA sequence: TGTGCCAGCAGCCGAAGACTAGCGGGGGGGCCGAAGACCCAGTACTTC. The chain links TRBV3-1 to TRBJ2-5; 14 nucleotides line up with TRBD2. Germline CDR1 is LGHDT and CDR2 is YNNKEL (reference sequence). Unmatched junction bases numbered 7, after V lost 4 bases and J lost 6 bases. The CDR3 is 16 residues long.